The source of this T cell receptor (beta chain) is a study of beta chain features in type 1 diabetes. Whole-study results and caveats: Whatever favoring of shorter templates PCR might show would apply equally to patients and controls.

Germline lookup yields CDR1 MNHEY and CDR2 SMNVEV (reference sequence). The ends lost 4 bases at V and 7 bases at J; junction bases unmatched: 9. CDR3 length equals 15 residues. Expressed TCRB transcripts were sequenced because the entire RNA isolate underwent reverse transcription. Repertoires were generated with immunoSEQ multiplex PCR, while TCRdb's copy carries only in-frame clones and drops some. The sample lists 250,000 to 350,000 clones, 14% occurring once. To note about this clone: Its target is unknown.

The sequence came from a man aged 30 to 45 in good health. The sample taken for sequencing was central memory CD4+ T cells from blood. This chain connects TRBV27 to TRBJ2-2, with 7 bases that match TRBD2. The chain's CDR3 is CASSSEGRAVGELFF. The CDR3 DNA sequence: TGTGCCAGCAGTTCCGAGGGGAGGGCCGTCGGGGAGCTGTTTTTT.